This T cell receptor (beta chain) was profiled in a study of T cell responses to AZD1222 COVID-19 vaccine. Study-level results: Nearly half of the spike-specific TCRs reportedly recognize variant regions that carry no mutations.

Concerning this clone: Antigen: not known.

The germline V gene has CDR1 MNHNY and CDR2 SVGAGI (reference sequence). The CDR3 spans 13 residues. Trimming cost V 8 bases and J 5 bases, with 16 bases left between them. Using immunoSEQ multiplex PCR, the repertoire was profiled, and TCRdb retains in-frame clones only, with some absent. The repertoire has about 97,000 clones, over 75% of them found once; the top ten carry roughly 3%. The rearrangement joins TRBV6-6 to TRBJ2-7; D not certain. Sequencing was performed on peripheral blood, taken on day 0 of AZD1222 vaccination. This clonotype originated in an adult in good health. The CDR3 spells CASSAELTNEQYF. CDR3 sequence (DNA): TGTGCCAGCTCGGCAGAGCTCACCAACGAGCAGTACTTC.